This TCR beta chain was retrieved from a study of cytomegalovirus exposure and HLA in healthy donors. The study's findings and limits: Some V segments (TRBV6-2 and TRBV6-3 among them) were excluded as indistinguishable.

PCR employed 60 Vbeta and 13 Jbeta primers. Sequencing was performed with immunoSEQ multiplex PCR; in TCRdb, only in-frame clones are kept and a portion is missing. Here the sample spans some 170,000 clones, roughly 9.5% being singletons. Trimming removed 4 bases at V and 5 bases at J, with 8 bases between. The CDR3 has 12 residues. Germline V CDR1 and CDR2: KGHSH, LQKENI. As to this clone: Its antigen is currently unknown.

This TCR was sampled from a woman in her 30s in good health and CMV-seropositive. The rearrangement uses TRBV18 and TRBJ1-1; the D gene is possibly TRBD1 (5 bases). Source material: PBMCs. The DNA of the CDR3 is TGTGCCAGCTCACTCAGGGTTACTGAAGCTTTCTTT. This sequence encodes CASSLRVTEAFF.